This T cell receptor (beta chain) was sequenced for a study of CD8 T cells in ankylosing spondylitis. J gave up 5 bases and V 2 bases, and 10 bases lay outside the gene matches. Germline V gene lookup returns CDR1 SGHRS and CDR2 YFSETQ. The CDR3 extends over 16 amino acids. A quantitative 5'-RACE method, one with molecular barcodes, was used to make TCR beta libraries. From the 5' RACE reads, TCRdb called clonotypes with MiXCR, one entry per CDR3 protein. The table has around 340,000 distinct CDR3 sequences, roughly 22% seen once. This clonotype was seen a handful of times. The sequence was collected from a male donor with ankylosing spondylitis or in good health (not recorded which). The material sequenced was blood, either unsorted or a sorted T cell fraction (not recorded which). V is TRBV5-1 and J is TRBJ2-7; 10 nucleotides align to TRBD1. This CDR3 is CASSLTPGQGKNEQYF. Here the CDR3 DNA reads TGCGCCAGCAGCTTAACACCGGGACAGGGGAAGAACGAGCAGTACTTC.